What follows are 6 T cell receptor beta chains derived from one specimen sequenced in a study of beta chain features in type 1 diabetes. Study results and caveats: Shortening that was moderate but significant affected the TCRB CDR3s of Type 1 diabetes patients in all four CD4+ subsets.

These TCRs are of unknown antigen specificity. TCRB transcripts that were expressed got sequenced, as all of the isolated RNA had been reverse transcribed. Sequencing used immunoSEQ multiplex PCR; TCRdb keeps in-frame clones, though not all of them. Counted here are a few hundred thousand clones, roughly 13% occurring once; the ten biggest clones make up around 0.0099%. Sequencing was done on a sample of naive CD4+ T cells from blood. The source of these receptors is a woman aged 18-29 years with type 1 diabetes.

This clone was recorded only once. V gene TRBV28 combines with J gene TRBJ1-5; tentatively, D is TRBD1 (6 bases). The V end was cut by 6 bases, the J end by 4 bases, with 19 bases between. The germline V gene encodes CDR1 MDHEN and CDR2 SYDVKM. The length of the CDR3 is 16 residues. The DNA of the CDR3 is TGTGCCAGCAGCTTTCTAGACAGGAAGGAGAATCAGCCCCAGCATTTT. Translation gives CASSFLDRKENQPQHF.

This chain uses TRBV20-1 with TRBJ1-2, with D uncertain. This CDR3 contains 11 residues. Germline V gene data show CDR1 as DFQATT and CDR2 as SNEGSKA (reference sequence). The V end was cut by 7 bases, the J end by 3 bases, with 9 bases between. The CDR3 nucleotides are TGCAGTGGGAGGATGGACTATGGCTACACCTTC. Residues: CSGRMDYGYTF.

The table lists this clone with a few counts. This rearrangement joins TRBV29-1 to TRBJ2-5; 9 bases map to TRBD1. Germline V gives CDR1 SQVTM, CDR2 ANQGSEA. The ends lost 8 bases at V and 7 bases at J; junction bases unmatched: 8. This CDR3 has 12 residues. CDR3 in amino acids: CSSGQGRGTQYF. The CDR3 DNA reads TGCAGCTCGGGACAGGGAAGGGGGACCCAGTACTTC.

In this sample, this clone turned up a few times. The chain joins TRBV19 to TRBJ2-1; 9 bases agree with TRBD2. J gave up 14 bases and V 8 bases, and 13 bases lay outside the gene matches. This CDR3 region has 13 residues. Germline V CDR1 and CDR2: LNHDA, SQIVND (reference sequence). Here the CDR3 reads CASRHASGNREFF. The CDR3 DNA sequence: TGTGCCAGTCGGCACGCTAGCGGGAATCGTGAGTTCTTC.

This clone was recorded a few times. J is TRBJ2-5 and V is TRBV19; D unresolved. The V end was cut by 0 bases, the J end by 3 bases, with 5 bases between. The CDR3 is made up of 13 amino acids. Germline values: CDR1 LNHDA, CDR2 SQIVND (reference sequence). The CDR3 region is CASSIDSEETQYF. The CDR3, as DNA: TGTGCCAGTAGTATAGATTCGGAAGAGACCCAGTACTTC.

This clone occurred a few times. This chain uses TRBV7-2 with TRBJ2-3, with 7 bases aligning to TRBD2. V was pared by 5 bases and J by 1 base, with 6 bases of the junction left unmatched. The CDR3 has 15 amino acids. Germline lookup yields CDR1 SGHTA and CDR2 FQGNSA. CDR3 loop: CASSQLAPGTDTQYF. CDR3 bases: TGTGCCAGCAGCCAACTAGCGCCTGGCACAGATACGCAGTATTTT.